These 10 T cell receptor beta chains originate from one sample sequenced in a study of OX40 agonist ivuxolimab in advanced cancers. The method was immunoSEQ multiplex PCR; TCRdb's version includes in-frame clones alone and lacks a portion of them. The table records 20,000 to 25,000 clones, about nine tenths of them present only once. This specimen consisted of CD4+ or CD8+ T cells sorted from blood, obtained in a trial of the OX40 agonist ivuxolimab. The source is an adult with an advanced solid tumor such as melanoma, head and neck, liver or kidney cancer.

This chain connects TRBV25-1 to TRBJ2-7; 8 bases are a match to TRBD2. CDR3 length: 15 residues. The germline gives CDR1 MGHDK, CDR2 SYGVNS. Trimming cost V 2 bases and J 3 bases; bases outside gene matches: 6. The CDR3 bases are TGTGCCAGCAGTGAAAAGCGGGGGACCCTCTACGAGCAGTACTTC. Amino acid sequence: CASSEKRGTLYEQYF.

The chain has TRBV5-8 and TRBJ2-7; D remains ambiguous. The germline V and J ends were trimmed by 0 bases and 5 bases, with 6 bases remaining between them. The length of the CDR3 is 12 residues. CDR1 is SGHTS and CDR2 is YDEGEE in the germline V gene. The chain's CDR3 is CASSLDLDEQYF. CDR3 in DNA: TGTGCCAGCAGCTTGGATTTAGACGAGCAGTACTTC.

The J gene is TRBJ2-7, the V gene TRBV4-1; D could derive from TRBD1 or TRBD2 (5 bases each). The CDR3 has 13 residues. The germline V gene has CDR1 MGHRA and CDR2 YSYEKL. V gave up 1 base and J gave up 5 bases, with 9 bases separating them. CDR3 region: CASSQAQGDEQYF. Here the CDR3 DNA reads TGCGCCAGCAGCCAAGCCCAGGGAGACGAGCAGTACTTC.

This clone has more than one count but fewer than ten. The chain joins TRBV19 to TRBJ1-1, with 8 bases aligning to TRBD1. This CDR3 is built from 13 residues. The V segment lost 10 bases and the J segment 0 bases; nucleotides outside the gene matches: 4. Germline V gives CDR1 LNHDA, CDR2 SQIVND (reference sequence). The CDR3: CATMDRVNTEAFF. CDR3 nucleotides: TGTGCCACCATGGACAGGGTGAACACTGAAGCTTTCTTT.

CDR3 in DNA: TGTGCCTGGAGTGTTGTCCGGAGTCCGGGACGAGACACCGGGGAGCTGTTTTTT. Translation: CAWSVVRSPGRDTGELFF. The chain carries TRBV30 and TRBJ2-2, with D possibly being TRBD1 or TRBD2 (5 bases each). V was trimmed by 0 bases and J by 3 bases, leaving 20 bases between them. Germline assignment: CDR1 GTSNPN and CDR2 SVGIG (reference sequence). This CDR3 is 18 amino acids long. The whole variable domain, filled in from reference TRBV30 and TRBJ2-2, reads SQTIHQWPATLVQPVGSPLSLECTVEGTSNPNLYWYRQAAGRGLQLLFYSVGIGQISSEVPQNLSASRPQDRQFILSSKKLLLSDSGFYLCAWSVVRSPGRDTGELFFGEGSRLTVL.

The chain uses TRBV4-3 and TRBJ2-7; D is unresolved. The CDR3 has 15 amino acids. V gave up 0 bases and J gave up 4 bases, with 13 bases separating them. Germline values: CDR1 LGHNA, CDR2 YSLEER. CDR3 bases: TGCGCCAGCAGCCAAGATCAAAGTCTCGTGTACGAGCAGTACTTC. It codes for CASSQDQSLVYEQYF.

The CDR3 nucleotides are TGTGCCAGCAGTCTCGGACTTTACAATGAGCAGTTCTTC. Amino acids: CASSLGLYNEQFF. The rearrangement joins TRBV27 to TRBJ2-1; D is possibly TRBD2 (5 bases). There are 13 residues in the CDR3. V shed 5 bases and J shed 4 bases, with 9 bases lying between them. Germline V gene sequence: CDR1 MNHEY, CDR2 SMNVEV (reference sequence).

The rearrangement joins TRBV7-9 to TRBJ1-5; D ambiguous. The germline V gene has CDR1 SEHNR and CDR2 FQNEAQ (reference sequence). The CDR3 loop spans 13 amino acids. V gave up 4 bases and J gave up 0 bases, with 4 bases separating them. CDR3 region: CASSSYSNQPQHF. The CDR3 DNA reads TGTGCCAGCAGCTCGTATAGCAATCAGCCCCAGCATTTT.

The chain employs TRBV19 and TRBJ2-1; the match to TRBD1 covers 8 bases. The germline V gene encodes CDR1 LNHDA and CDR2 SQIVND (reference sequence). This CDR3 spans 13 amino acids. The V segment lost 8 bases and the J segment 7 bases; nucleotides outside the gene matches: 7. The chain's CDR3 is CASRTGPANEQFF. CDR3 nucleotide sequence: TGTGCCAGTCGGACAGGGCCAGCAAATGAGCAGTTCTTC. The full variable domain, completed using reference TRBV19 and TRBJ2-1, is DGGITQSPKYLFRKEGQNVTLSCEQNLNHDAMYWYRQDPGQGLRLIYYSQIVNDFQKGDIAEGYSVSREKKESFPLTVTSAQKNPTAFYLCASRTGPANEQFFGPGTRLTVL.

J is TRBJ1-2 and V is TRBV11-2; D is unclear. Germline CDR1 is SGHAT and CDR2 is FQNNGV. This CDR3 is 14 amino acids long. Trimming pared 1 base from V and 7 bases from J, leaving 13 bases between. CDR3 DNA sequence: TGTGCCAGCAGCTTAGTTGCGGCAGGAGGTGGCTACACCTTC. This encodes CASSLVAAGGGYTF.